What follows are 32 T cell receptor beta chains derived from one specimen sequenced in a study of T cells in Graves' hyperthyroidism and ophthalmopathy. RNA transcripts were the template for amplifying TCR beta CDR3 regions. First-round RT-PCR with HTBI primers amplified the TCR CDR3 region. Via MiXCR, TCRdb re-called the multiplex PCR reads, giving one row per CDR3 protein. Of approximately 480,000 distinct CDR3 sequences in the sample, around 21% were seen once. The sample consisted of blood. All receptors come from a man in his late teens or twenties with Graves' hyperthyroidism.

This clonotype showed up just a few times. This rearrangement joins TRBV7-8 to TRBJ1-6; D remains unclear. This CDR3 has 12 amino acids. Germline CDR1 is SGHVS and CDR2 is FQNEAQ. Deletions cut 4 bases from V and 14 bases from J, with 12 bases between. In DNA form, the CDR3 reads TGTGCCAGCAGCTCCCCCCCGGCGGCCCTCCACTTT. This translates into CASSSPPAALHF.

This clonotype was found a few times. The chain has TRBV27 and TRBJ1-3; no firm D call. CDR3 length: 15 residues. The germline V and J ends were trimmed by 5 bases and 0 bases, with 11 bases remaining between them. Germline-derived CDR1 and CDR2 are MNHEY and SMNVEV (reference sequence). The CDR3 sequence: CASSREGFSGNTIYF. For the CDR3, the DNA is TGTGCCAGCAGTCGGGAGGGTTTCTCTGGAAACACCATATATTTT.

This clonotype was picked up many times. The rearrangement joins TRBV29-1 to TRBJ2-7; D possibly corresponds to TRBD2 (6 bases). Trimming removed 6 bases at V and 2 bases at J, with 14 bases between. The CDR3 spans 13 residues. CDR1 and CDR2 (germline): SQVTM, ANQGSEA. The CDR3 DNA is TGCAGCGTACCGGGACTGGGAACCTACGAGCAGTACTTC. Translated, it gives CSVPGLGTYEQYF.

This clonotype was picked up many times. This chain joins TRBV27 and TRBJ2-7, with D tentatively TRBD1 (5 bases). This CDR3 comprises 15 residues. Between the trimmed V and J ends, which lost 2 bases and 2 bases, there was a span of 13 bases. Germline loops: CDR1 MNHEY, CDR2 SMNVEV (reference sequence). CDR3 sequence (DNA): TGTGCCAGCAGTTTACCCGGCCCAGGGACCTACGAGCAGTACTTC. It specifies CASSLPGPGTYEQYF.

In this sample, this clonotype turned up a few times. V and J are TRBV12-3 or TRBV12-4 and TRBJ2-7, with 8 bases that match TRBD1. The CDR3 length is 15 residues. V was clipped by 5 bases and J by 5 bases; unmatched bases: 11. The CDR3 nucleotides read TGTGCCAGCAGTCCCCCCCGACAGGGGTTCGACGAGCAGTACTTC. It is translated as CASSPPRQGFDEQYF.

The V and J genes are TRBV9 and TRBJ2-7; TRBD2 aligns across 8 bases. V shed 2 bases and J 2 bases; nucleotides not matched to a gene: 6. Germline V gene lookup returns CDR1 SGDLS and CDR2 YYNGEE. This CDR3 contains 15 residues. CDR3 sequence reads: CASSVSGGPTYEQYF. The CDR3 coding sequence is TGTGCCAGCAGCGTTTCGGGGGGGCCCACCTACGAGCAGTACTTC. Supplemented by reference TRBV9 and TRBJ2-7, the full variable domain reads DSGVTQTPKHLITATGQRVTLRCSPRSGDLSVYWYQQSLDQGLQFLIQYYNGEERAKGNILERFSAQQFPDLHSELNLSSLELGDSALYFCASSVSGGPTYEQYFGPGTRLTVT.

The genes are TRBV4-1 and TRBJ2-2, with a possible D match to TRBD2 (6 bases). Germline V CDR1 and CDR2: MGHRA, YSYEKL. The CDR3 has 17 amino acids. V lost 3 bases to trimming and J lost 3 bases, with 17 bases between them. CDR3 residues: CASSHSEGWGDTGELFF. CDR3 DNA sequence: TGCGCCAGCAGCCACTCCGAGGGGTGGGGGGACACCGGGGAGCTGTTTTTT.

Comments on this clonotype: A read error may explain this, as a much larger clone is one base away. The chain combines TRBV6-4 with TRBJ2-7; unclear D gene. V was clipped by 0 bases and J by 2 bases, with 14 bases between them. The germline V gene encodes CDR1 MRHNA and CDR2 SNTAGT. The CDR3 spans 16 residues. CDR3 sequence: CASSDSLRAKAYEQYF. The CDR3 DNA follows: TGTGCCAGCAGTGACTCACTCCGGGCCAAGGCCTACGAGCAGTACTTC.

The rearrangement joins TRBV12-3 or TRBV12-4 to TRBJ1-1, with a weak D call TRBD1 (6 bases). The CDR3 sequence is 15 residues long. With 5 bases removed from V and 0 bases from J, the gap between germline ends came to 13 bases. In DNA form, the CDR3 reads TGTGCCAGCAGTGCAAACAGGGACTTGAACACTGAAGCTTTCTTT. Translating it yields CASSANRDLNTEAFF.

Points on this clonotype: A read error may explain this, as a much larger clone is one base away. This chain links TRBV28 with TRBJ2-2, with TRBD2 as a possible D gene (5 bases). Germline CDR1 reads MDHEN; CDR2 reads SYDVKM. The CDR3 runs to 13 residues. The CDR3 nucleotides read TGTGCCAGCAGTTTATGGGGCTCCGGGGATCTGTTTTTT. This translates into CASSLWGSGDLFF.

The chain employs TRBV12-3 or TRBV12-4 and TRBJ2-7; perhaps D is TRBD1 or TRBD2 (5 bases each). The CDR3 length is 14 residues. Trimming shortened V by 6 bases and J by 2 bases, and 14 bases separated the two germline ends. Written as DNA, the CDR3 is TGTGCCAGCAGCCCGGGGCCCCCCGCCTACGAGCAGTACTTC. Residues: CASSPGPPAYEQYF.

This rearrangement joins TRBV30 to TRBJ2-7; the D is unclear. Per germline, CDR1 GTSNPN and CDR2 SVGIG (reference sequence). The CDR3 is 14 amino acids. Trimming took off 2 bases at V and 2 bases at J, with 13 bases between the two ends. The CDR3: CAWSSRSRAYEQYF. CDR3 sequence (DNA): TGTGCCTGGAGTAGTAGATCAAGGGCCTACGAGCAGTACTTC.

At least ten counts were recorded for this clonotype. The CDR3 loop is CASSWMTGPTNTEAFF. CDR3 coding DNA: TGTGCCAGCAGTTGGATGACAGGGCCTACGAACACTGAAGCTTTCTTT. The genes are TRBV6-5 and TRBJ1-1; TRBD1 matches at 7 bases. CDR3 size: 16 residues. V shed 4 bases and J 1 base; nucleotides not matched to a gene: 9. Looked up from germline, CDR1 is MNHEY and CDR2 is SVGAGI.

This clonotype has ten or more counts. The J gene is TRBJ1-1, the V gene TRBV6-1; the D gene is possibly TRBD1 (6 bases). Germline V gene lookup returns CDR1 MNHNS and CDR2 SASEGT. CDR3 size: 13 residues. The V end lost 5 bases, the J end lost 6 bases, and 13 bases lay between the germline ends. The CDR3 loop is CASSLGTPPEAFF. The CDR3 nucleotides are TGTGCCAGCAGTCTAGGGACACCCCCTGAAGCTTTCTTT.

This clonotype was picked up many times. The J gene is TRBJ2-6, the V gene TRBV29-1; D gene uncertain. CDR1 is SQVTM, CDR2 ANQGSEA, per germline. The CDR3 contains 13 residues. Trimming left V 6 bases short and J 0 bases short, with 6 bases between. In DNA form, the CDR3 reads TGCAGCGTCATGACCTCTGGGGCCAACGTCCTGACTTTC. It is translated as CSVMTSGANVLTF.

This clonotype was seen more than once but under ten times. Written as DNA, the CDR3 is TGTGCCAGCAGTTATTTCGGACGGACCTACGAGCAGTACTTC. Its translation: CASSYFGRTYEQYF. The chain couples TRBV6-2 or TRBV6-3 to TRBJ2-7; D is ambiguous. The V and J ends lost 3 bases and 2 bases respectively, with 11 bases between them. The CDR3 spans 14 residues. CDR1 and CDR2 from the germline V gene are MNHEY and SVGEGT.

The chain is built from TRBV3-1 and TRBJ1-1; D might be TRBD1 (5 bases). The V gene's germline CDR1 is LGHDT and CDR2 YNNKEL (reference sequence). The CDR3 is 16 amino acids. V was trimmed by 0 bases and J by 1 base, leaving 12 bases between them. The CDR3 bases are TGTGCCAGCAGCCAAGATCGGACAAGCAGGAACACTGAAGCTTTCTTT. This codes for CASSQDRTSRNTEAFF.

This clonotype appeared many times. The rearrangement links TRBV7-2 to TRBJ2-7; the D is unclear. The CDR3 spans 15 residues. Germline CDR1 and CDR2: SGHTA and FQGNSA. The V end was cut by 0 bases, the J end by 3 bases, with 12 bases between. This chain's CDR3 is CASSLAITSYYEQYF. The CDR3 DNA follows: TGTGCCAGCAGCTTAGCTATTACTTCCTACTACGAGCAGTACTTC. Using reference TRBV7-2 and TRBJ2-7 for the parts outside the CDR3, the full variable domain is GAGVSQSPSNKVTEKGKDVELRCDPISGHTALYWYRQSLGQGLEFLIYFQGNSAPDKSGLPSDRFSAERTGGSVSTLTIQRTQQEDSAVYLCASSLAITSYYEQYFGPGTRLTVT.

This clonotype was seen many times. This chain links TRBV6-1 with TRBJ2-5, with a tentative D call TRBD1 (6 bases). This CDR3 is 14 amino acids long. V was trimmed by 5 bases and J by 5 bases, leaving 15 bases between them. Germline V lookup: CDR1 MNHNS, CDR2 SASEGT. Written as DNA, the CDR3 is TGTGCCAGCAGTCAGGACAGTGCGTTGGAGACCCAGTACTTC. Translated: CASSQDSALETQYF.

The CDR3 nucleotides are TGTGCCAGTAGCGTCGGGGCGAATCTCTACGAGCAGTACTTC. It codes for CASSVGANLYEQYF. The rearrangement joins TRBV19 to TRBJ2-7, with D perhaps being TRBD1 or TRBD2 (5 bases each). From germline, CDR1 is LNHDA and CDR2 SQIVND (reference sequence). V was trimmed by 6 bases and J by 3 bases, leaving 15 bases between them. This CDR3 is 14 amino acids long.

As concerns this clonotype: A junction boundary mismatches the germline segment, possibly from a read error. The chain combines TRBV19 with TRBJ1-1; D remains ambiguous. CDR1 is LNHDA and CDR2 is SQIVND in the germline V gene (reference sequence). The CDR3 length is 13 residues. CDR3 DNA: TGTGCCAGTAGTGCACTTGTTGTGGGTGAATCTTTCTTT. The encoded protein is CASSALVVGESFF. The full variable domain, in which reference TRBV19 and TRBJ1-1 provide the parts outside the CDR3, is DGGITQSPKYLFRKEGQNVTLSCEQNLNHDAMYWYRQDPGQGLRLIYYSQIVNDFQKGDIAEGYSVSREKKESFPLTVTSAQKNPTAFYLCASSALVVGESFFGQGTRLTVV.

Many counts were recorded for this clonotype. CDR3 region: CASSVMGQGLTF. For the CDR3, the DNA is TGTGCCAGCAGCGTAATGGGACAGGGTCTCACCTTC. The chain uses TRBV9 and TRBJ1-2, with TRBD1 matching over 9 bases. J gave up 13 bases and V 1 base, and 5 bases lay outside the gene matches. CDR1 SGDLS and CDR2 YYNGEE come from the germline V gene. The CDR3 consists of 12 residues.

This clonotype has at least ten counts. J is TRBJ2-5 and V is TRBV19, with a weak D call TRBD1 (5 bases). CDR1 is LNHDA, CDR2 SQIVND, per germline (reference sequence). V lost 5 bases and J 3 bases, leaving 10 bases between the germline ends. This CDR3 comprises 13 residues. The CDR3 nucleotides are TGTGCCAGTAGTTACCCAGGGAAAGAGACCCAGTACTTC. It codes for CASSYPGKETQYF.

In this sample, this clonotype turned up many times. V and J are TRBV6-2 or TRBV6-3 and TRBJ1-2; D is perhaps TRBD1 (5 bases). V was clipped by 2 bases and J by 4 bases, with 20 bases between them. The germline V gene has CDR1 MNHEY and CDR2 SVGEGT. The CDR3 has 17 residues. The CDR3 DNA follows: TGTGCCAGCAGTTACGGGGGTATGGACACTCGTCGCTATGGCTACACCTTC. It encodes CASSYGGMDTRRYGYTF.

The genes are TRBV5-1 and TRBJ2-7, with D tentatively TRBD2 (6 bases). The CDR3 runs to 14 residues. Germline V lookup: CDR1 SGHRS, CDR2 YFSETQ. V lost 4 bases and J lost 3, with 14 bases in between. The chain's CDR3 is CASSIAGGFYEQYF. The CDR3 DNA sequence: TGCGCCAGCAGCATTGCCGGGGGTTTCTACGAGCAGTACTTC.

This clonotype was seen ten or more times. The rearrangement uses TRBV28 and TRBJ1-2, with unresolved D. Germline loops: CDR1 MDHEN, CDR2 SYDVKM. The CDR3 spans 13 residues. V lost 3 bases to trimming and J lost 6 bases, with 11 bases between them. The chain's CDR3 is CASSFSSSDGYTF. As DNA, the CDR3 is TGTGCCAGCAGTTTTTCGTCCTCCGATGGCTACACCTTC.

This clonotype was picked up many times. DNA for the CDR3: TGTGCCAGCAGTCCCCGGGCAGGGGCGGGTGAGACCCAGTACTTC. It is translated as CASSPRAGAGETQYF. The V call is TRBV6-5, the J call TRBJ2-5; possible D gene TRBD1, 6 bases. This CDR3 comprises 15 residues. Trimming removed 5 bases at V and 5 bases at J, with 18 bases between. Germline assignment: CDR1 MNHEY and CDR2 SVGAGI.

Worth noting for this clonotype: One base away lies a much larger clone, so this may be a sequencing read error. V gene TRBV9 combines with J gene TRBJ2-2, with TRBD1 matching 9 bases. Germline CDR1 and CDR2: SGDLS and YYNGEE. The CDR3 spans 17 residues. This CDR3 reads CASSVGGTGKVTGELCF. Here the CDR3 DNA reads TGTGCCAGCAGCGTCGGTGGGACAGGGAAGGTTACCGGGGAGCTGTGTTTT.

This clonotype has at least ten counts. The rearrangement links TRBV27 to TRBJ1-1; the match to TRBD1 covers 7 bases. This CDR3 has 14 amino acids. From germline, CDR1 is MNHEY and CDR2 SMNVEV (reference sequence). V trimming: 3 bases; J trimming: 4 bases; junction bases outside the gene matches: 5. The CDR3 reads CASSFLQGITEAFF. The CDR3 DNA follows: TGTGCCAGCAGTTTTTTACAGGGGATCACTGAAGCTTTCTTT.

This clonotype has a count of ten or more. The chain employs TRBV15 and TRBJ1-2, with 9 bases aligning to TRBD1. The J segment lost 5 bases and the V segment lost 5 bases, leaving 6 bases of the junction unmatched. The CDR3 is 14 amino acids. The germline V gene has CDR1 LNHNV and CDR2 YYDKDF (reference sequence). In DNA form, the CDR3 reads TGTGCCACCAGCCGGGGACAGGGTGGATATGGCTACACCTTC. Its translation: CATSRGQGGYGYTF.

This clonotype was observed at least ten times. The V gene is TRBV4-1, the J gene TRBJ1-1; D gene uncertain. This CDR3 is built from 12 residues. V lost 4 bases and J 4 bases, leaving 7 bases between the germline ends. CDR1 is MGHRA, CDR2 YSYEKL, per germline. In nucleotides, the CDR3 is TGCGCCAGCAGCCCCTCCACCACTGAAGCTTTCTTT. This gives the protein CASSPSTTEAFF.

A single count supports this clonotype. V gene TRBV29-1 combines with J gene TRBJ2-2; no firm D call. There are 13 residues in the CDR3. In germline, CDR1 is SQVTM, CDR2 ANQGSEA. The V gene lost 0 bases and the J gene lost 3 bases, with 5 bases spanning the gap. Here the CDR3 reads CSVEDSDTGELFF. In DNA form, the CDR3 reads TGCAGCGTTGAAGATTCCGACACCGGGGAGCTGTTTTTT.